Shown below are 9 T cell receptor beta chains from a single sample sequenced in a study of cytomegalovirus exposure and HLA in healthy donors. Data came from immunoSEQ multiplex PCR; TCRdb stores just in-frame clones and leaves some out. The table includes some 150,000 clones, about 88% detected once. Sequencing input: PBMCs. The receptors stem from a man aged 18 to 35 in good health and CMV-seronegative.

This chain links TRBV5-4 with TRBJ1-5; D possibly corresponds to TRBD1 (6 bases). Germline loops: CDR1 SGHNT, CDR2 YYREEE (reference sequence). The CDR3 spans 16 residues. V dropped 3 bases and J dropped 0 bases, with 13 bases sitting between them. CDR3 in DNA: TGTGCCAGCAGCTATCAGACAGGAGCTAGCAATCAGCCCCAGCATTTT. Translating it yields CASSYQTGASNQPQHF.

This chain joins TRBV7-2 and TRBJ2-3; TRBD1 matches 9 bases. The CDR3 has 15 residues. Losses at the gene ends were 5 bases for V and 6 bases for J; bases not matched to a gene: 9. CDR1 is SGHTA, CDR2 FQGNSA, per germline. The CDR3 DNA sequence: TGTGCCAGCAGCCCCCAGAGGACAGGGGAGGATACGCAGTATTTT. Amino acid sequence: CASSPQRTGEDTQYF. Complete variable domain (other parts from reference TRBV7-2 and TRBJ2-3): GAGVSQSPSNKVTEKGKDVELRCDPISGHTALYWYRQSLGQGLEFLIYFQGNSAPDKSGLPSDRFSAERTGGSVSTLTIQRTQQEDSAVYLCASSPQRTGEDTQYFGPGTRLTVL.

J is TRBJ2-5 and V is TRBV6-1; 7 bases line up with TRBD2. From germline, CDR1 is MNHNS and CDR2 SASEGT. This CDR3 is 14 amino acids long. With 6 bases clipped from V and 4 bases from J, the junction kept 8 bases outside the gene matches. Here the CDR3 DNA reads TGTGCCAGCAGGCAATGGACTAGGGGAGAGACCCAGTACTTC. The encoded protein is CASRQWTRGETQYF.

The chain combines TRBV27 with TRBJ2-2, with a weak D call TRBD2 (6 bases). The germline V and J ends were trimmed by 4 bases and 7 bases, with 10 bases remaining between them. Germline CDR1 and CDR2: MNHEY and SMNVEV (reference sequence). The CDR3 runs to 13 residues. The CDR3 sequence is CASSYLANGELFF. DNA for the CDR3: TGTGCCAGCAGTTACCTAGCGAACGGGGAGCTGTTTTTT.

The chain is built from TRBV27 and TRBJ1-4; 8 nucleotides line up with TRBD1. This CDR3 comprises 14 residues. V trimming: 3 bases; J trimming: 10 bases; junction bases outside the gene matches: 7. Germline V gene data show CDR1 as MNHEY and CDR2 as SMNVEV (reference sequence). CDR3 DNA: TGTGCCAGCAGTTTCGACAGGGGAGCGGTAAAACTGTTTTTT. Encoded protein: CASSFDRGAVKLFF.

The V and J genes are TRBV28 and TRBJ1-6, with TRBD1 matching over 9 bases. Germline V gene sequence: CDR1 MDHEN, CDR2 SYDVKM. CDR3 length: 17 amino acids. J gave up 7 bases and V 1 base, and 8 bases lay outside the gene matches. The CDR3 spells CASSLSVLTGGNSPLHF. The CDR3 nucleotides are TGTGCCAGCAGTTTATCCGTTTTGACAGGGGGAAATTCACCCCTCCACTTT. Filled out from reference TRBV28 and TRBJ1-6, the complete variable domain reads DVKVTQSSRYLVKRTGEKVFLECVQDMDHENMFWYRQDPGLGLRLIYFSYDVKMKEKGDIPEGYSVSREKKERFSLILESASTNQTSMYLCASSLSVLTGGNSPLHFGNGTRLTVT.

This clone was recorded only once. V usage is TRBV9 and J usage is TRBJ1-1; no definite D call. Trimming shortened V by 0 bases and J by 1 base, and 10 bases separated the two germline ends. Germline lookup yields CDR1 SGDLS and CDR2 YYNGEE. The CDR3 runs to 15 residues. CDR3 DNA: TGTGCCAGCAGCGTAGGGGCCGCTAAGAACACTGAAGCTTTCTTT. Its protein product is CASSVGAAKNTEAFF.

The rearrangement links TRBV29-1 to TRBJ2-3; D call uncertain. Germline lookup yields CDR1 SQVTM and CDR2 ANQGSEA. This CDR3 is built from 13 residues. The V end lost 0 bases, the J end lost 6 bases, and 10 bases lay between the germline ends. The CDR3 is CSVEDEWADTQYF. For the CDR3, the DNA is TGCAGCGTTGAAGATGAGTGGGCCGATACGCAGTATTTT.

The chain combines TRBV4-1 with TRBJ2-2; 8 bases map to TRBD1. J was trimmed by 4 bases and V by 0 bases; bases with no gene match: 7. Germline CDR1 MGHRA, CDR2 YSYEKL. The length of the CDR3 is 17 residues. DNA of the CDR3: TGCGCCAGCAGCCAAGAGTCAGGGGGCAGTAGCACCGGGGAGCTGTTTTTT. Translation: CASSQESGGSSTGELFF.